This T cell receptor beta chain came from a study of blood T cell repertoires in COVID-19 (dated by TCRdb to between 2020 and 2021). For the wider study: The collaborator samples originated in the United States, Italy and Spain and spanned the acute and convalescent phases of COVID-19. Samples were obtained from the ongoing ImmuneRACE study (first 160 participants) and from approximately 1,200 subjects provided by 6 global collaborators. The dataset comprised deeply sampled blood TCRbeta repertoires from subjects exposed to, actively infected with, or recovered from COVID-19. The material from the prospective study consisted of cDNA or gDNA derived from T cells, B-cell-depleted T cells, or PBMCs. Nearly every sample came with metadata listing a de-identified subject ID, COVID-19 status, age in years and sex. The repertoires were released in a freely available public database meant as a resource for research on the immune response to SARS-CoV-2. Where available, HLA class I and class II types were taken from metadata supplied by the sample provider and were not determined by assay-based typing.

Overall study results and their limits: The quantity of clinical and demographic metadata differed by source and by participant and was supplied without curation.

TCRbeta CDR3 regions were amplified from genomic DNA using the immunoSEQ Assay, a bias-controlled multiplex PCR. The paper's data handling went like this. Nucleated cell counts per sample were estimated from amplification of reference gene primers within the assay. To quantify the absolute abundance of each unique TCRbeta CDR3 rearrangement, sequence reads were collapsed and filtered. For each sample, productive Simpson clonality was calculated as the square root of Simpson's diversity index over productive rearrangements. TCRdb mirrors the immuneACCESS table, restricted to in-frame sequences. Some clones are absent from its copies; in checked studies, under half trace to an unresolved V gene, and the reason for the others is unknown. For V, J and clone size, that table is used; D and trimming come from the DNA. The sample records 180,000 or so clones, 70% to 90% of which are singletons. The ten largest make up roughly 8% of the sample.

Of note for this clone: Its antigen is unknown. Base qualities are missing; no much larger clone stands one base away.

Whole blood was collected in K2EDTA tubes by collaborating institutions according to the institutions' own protocols. For TCRbeta analysis, collaborators shipped samples as frozen whole blood, isolated PBMCs, or DNA extracted from either of those sample types. V loses 6 bases, J loses 7 bases, and the germline ends lie 19 bases apart. The germline V gene (reference sequence) gives CDR1 as LNHDA and CDR2 as SQIVND. Its CDR3 holds 15 amino acids, cysteine through phenylalanine. CDR3 DNA only is kept here, 45 bases in frame from base 1. Here the chain combines TRBV19 and TRBJ1-5; TRBD1 is a possible D gene, resting on 5 matching bases. The specimen was peripheral blood. The receptor comes from a man in his sixties with acute or convalescent COVID-19. The DNA sequence follows: TGTGCCAGTAGACCCCGGTTGGGGGGTGGACAGCCCCAGCATTTT. Translated, it reads CASRPRLGGGQPQHF.